This T cell receptor beta chain was retrieved from a study of T cells in Graves' hyperthyroidism and ophthalmopathy. Whole-study findings and limits: In the blood, most expanded thyroid clonotypes above 0.001 appeared as well.

Germline V gene sequence: CDR1 DFQATT, CDR2 SNEGSKA (reference sequence). The CDR3 length is 17 residues. Trimming took 0 bases from V and 3 from J; bases not matched to a gene: 14. Template material for amplifying TCR beta CDR3 regions consisted of RNA transcripts. First-round RT-PCR of the TCR CDR3 relied on the HTBI primer set. MiXCR was run by TCRdb on the multiplex PCR reads, yielding one entry per CDR3 protein. This table has a few hundred thousand distinct CDR3 sequences, approximately 19% appearing once. This clonotype was seen ten or more times. Its target is unknown. The source material was blood. The clonotype originates from a woman aged 18-29 years with Graves' hyperthyroidism. This rearrangement joins TRBV20-1 to TRBJ2-7; 7 nucleotides agree with TRBD1. CDR3 sequence: CSARDLRDSPTLYEQYF. In DNA, the CDR3 is TGCAGTGCTAGAGATCTTCGGGACAGCCCGACCCTCTACGAGCAGTACTTC.